This T cell receptor beta chain came from a study of radiotherapy plus CTLA-4 blockade in lung cancer. Across the study: Disease control reached more than 30%, with objective responses in less than 20%. Study outcomes and limitations: Blood-borne expansion of tumor-derived TCR clones followed radiotherapy plus ipilimumab.

V was clipped by 3 bases and J by 8 bases, with 13 bases between them. This CDR3 has 13 amino acids. Germline CDR1 is LNHDA and CDR2 is SQIVND (reference sequence). This clone was seen more than once but under ten times. Its antigen is still unknown. Generated by immunoSEQ multiplex PCR, the TCRdb table keeps only in-frame clones and is missing some. The sample consists of about 110,000 clones, under 90% of them appearing once. This TCR derives from a human donor with non-small cell lung cancer that progressed on radiotherapy plus ipilimumab. Some clones in this sample may be carry-over from other donors' samples. Material: peripheral blood, obtained from a patient treated with radiotherapy plus ipilimumab. This chain uses TRBV19 with TRBJ1-2; D uncertain. The CDR3 loop reads CASSMGREGGYTF. The CDR3 DNA reads TGTGCCAGTAGTATGGGAAGGGAAGGCGGCTACACCTTC.